This T cell receptor (beta chain) was captured by sequencing in a study of blood T cell repertoires in COVID-19. Study details: Some COVID-19 samples were acute and others convalescent; all came from the United States, Italy and Spain.

Original handling: Scientists estimated how many nucleated cells there were by amplifying reference gene primers. Repertoires were generated with immunoSEQ multiplex PCR, while TCRdb's copy carries only in-frame clones and drops some. That table is the source of V, J and clone size, and D and trimming were worked out from the DNA. The data show approximately 290,000 clones, approximately 90% seen once. This CDR3 contains 13 residues. The germline V and J ends were trimmed by 6 bases and 4 bases, with 13 bases remaining between them. Germline V gene data show CDR1 as MDHEN and CDR2 as SYDVKM. V gene TRBV28 combines with J gene TRBJ2-7, with D maybe TRBD1 (6 bases). This clonotype originated in a woman aged 55-70 years with acute or convalescent COVID-19. Sequencing input: peripheral blood. DNA of the CDR3: TGTGCCAGCAGATCCGACAGGAGATACGAGCAGTACTTC. This sequence encodes CASRSDRRYEQYF.